This T cell receptor beta chain appears in the sequencing data of a study of shared clonotypes between healthy human individuals. In the study overall: Three plates each covered CD4 naive and memory; CD8 naive two, CD8 memory one.

About this clone: No antigen is known for it.

The study, taken as a whole, reports: Depth of sequencing was expected to influence donor clonotype sharing.

CDR1 and CDR2 (germline): MNHNS, SASEGT. The CDR3 contains 13 residues. J was trimmed by 0 bases and V by 10 bases; bases with no gene match: 6. CD4+ cells yielded CD45RA+ naive and CD45RA-negative memory subsets. When replicate PCRs were run on sorted subsets, they used around 200 ng DNA, some 29,000 T cell genomes. TCRdb's table, derived via immunoSEQ multiplex PCR, lists solely in-frame clones and lacks some. The top ten clones hold 0.13% of a sample with 2 million to 2.5 million clones, nearly 97% of them seen once. The sequenced sample consisted of naive CD4+ T cells sorted from blood. Specified subset: CD45RA+ positively selected. V and J are TRBV6-1 and TRBJ2-7, with 7 bases fitting TRBD1. The sequence was collected from a man between 18 and 29 years old in good health. The CDR3 DNA sequence: TGTGCCACCTTGGACAGGTACTCCTACGAGCAGTACTTC. As protein: CATLDRYSYEQYF.